This T cell receptor beta chain was identified in a study of tumor-infiltrating lymphocytes in primary liver carcinoma. In the study overall: All patients had surgically resected primary liver carcinoma. Tumor lesions were T1-T3 N0M0 and spanned roughly 4 to 10 cm.

From 500 ng of total RNA, TCR beta-specific cDNA was reverse-transcribed using a constant-region primer. Amplification in three nested multiplex PCR rounds with slightly modified ARM-PCR gave rise to TCR beta libraries. The first two PCR rounds used TRBV1-TRBV30 primers with a Cbeta primer, roughly 10 cycles each. TCRdb re-called the multiplex PCR reads through MiXCR, storing one row per CDR3 protein. The sample consists of 330,000 or so distinct CDR3 sequences, less than 70% of them appearing once. The germline V gene encodes CDR1 ENHRY and CDR2 SYGVKD. V lost 10 bases to trimming and J lost 5 bases, with 14 bases between them. This CDR3 has 12 amino acids. They got blood RNA out of unsorted whole blood and also pulled out germline DNA.

The origin of this receptor is a man in his forties or fifties with primary liver carcinoma and hepatitis B virus infection. The sample was peripheral blood. The gene calls are TRBV10-3 and TRBJ1-2, with D tentatively TRBD1 (6 bases). The CDR3 spells CASHRESYGYTF. The CDR3, as DNA: TGTGCCAGTCACAGGGAGTCATATGGCTACACCTTC.